These 27 T cell receptor beta chains were sequenced from one sample in a study of metastatic and nonmetastatic thyroid tumors. Thyroid surgery was performed in patients who had received no treatment beforehand. MiXCR was used by TCRdb to re-call the PCR reads. Of some 42,000 clones listed, around 27% are singletons. Sequencing input: blood. Receptors were obtained from a male donor with papillary thyroid cancer or a benign thyroid nodule (not recorded which). Some clones in this sample may be carry-over from other donors' samples.

This clone was seen ten or more times. The V gene is TRBV9, the J gene TRBJ2-3; D call uncertain. CDR1 and CDR2 (germline): SGDLS, YYNGEE. The CDR3 is 14 amino acids. V was trimmed by 0 bases and J by 0 bases, leaving 5 bases between them. The CDR3 here is CASSVVASTDTQYF. The CDR3 region has the DNA TGTGCCAGCAGCGTAGTTGCCAGCACAGATACGCAGTATTTT.

This clone was counted between two and nine times. The chain recombines TRBV13 with TRBJ2-7, with 7 positions matching TRBD1. CDR3 length: 15 residues. Germline-derived CDR1 and CDR2 are PRHDT and FYEKMQ (reference sequence). With V trimmed by 5 bases and J by 4 bases, 11 bases remained unmatched. CDR3 sequence: CASSLGTTGKYEQYF. As DNA, the CDR3 is TGTGCCAGCAGCCTTGGTACGACAGGGAAATACGAGCAGTACTTC.

This clone was counted only a few times. The V gene is TRBV12-3 or TRBV12-4, the J gene TRBJ2-7; D ambiguous. Between the trimmed V and J ends, which lost 6 bases and 1 base, there was a span of 4 bases. The CDR3 has 11 amino acids. The CDR3 loop is CASSHSYEQYF. CDR3 in DNA: TGTGCCAGCAGCCATTCCTACGAGCAGTACTTC.

This rearrangement joins TRBV20-1 to TRBJ2-1; D might be TRBD1 (5 bases). V gave up 2 bases and J gave up 0 bases, with 11 bases separating them. CDR1 DFQATT and CDR2 SNEGSKA come from the germline V gene (reference sequence). The CDR3 loop spans 15 amino acids. The CDR3 nucleotides read TGCAGTGCTAGAATTCCGGACAACTCCTACAATGAGCAGTTCTTC. It encodes CSARIPDNSYNEQFF.

This clone was observed a few times. This chain uses TRBV2 with TRBJ2-7, with D uncertain. CDR3 length: 13 residues. Trimming cost V 7 bases and J 3 bases, with 13 bases left between them. Germline lookup yields CDR1 SNHLY and CDR2 FYNNEI. The CDR3 region is CASMSPDGYEQYF. In nucleotides, the CDR3 is TGTGCCAGCATGTCACCGGACGGCTACGAGCAGTACTTC.

The chain is built from TRBV5-1 and TRBJ2-2; D not resolved. This CDR3 comprises 11 residues. V was pared by 0 bases and J by 6 bases, with 0 bases between. Germline assignment: CDR1 SGHRS and CDR2 YFSETQ. This CDR3 is CASSLAGELFF. In nucleotides, the CDR3 is TGCGCCAGCAGCTTGGCCGGGGAGCTGTTTTTT.

This rearrangement joins TRBV20-1 to TRBJ2-3; D possibly matches TRBD1 or TRBD2 (6 bases each). This CDR3 has 13 amino acids. Trimming pared 6 bases from V and 0 bases from J, leaving 10 bases between. CDR1 is DFQATT and CDR2 is SNEGSKA in the germline V gene (reference sequence). CDR3 residues: CSAGGPSTDTQYF. CDR3 nucleotide sequence: TGCAGTGCGGGGGGCCCTAGCACAGATACGCAGTATTTT.

As regards this clone: Since a much larger clone is just one base distant, this may be a read error. CDR3 amino acids: CSARAGWRRETQYF. The CDR3 bases are TGCAGTGCTAGGGCGGGATGGCGACGAGAGACCCAGTACTTC. The chain links TRBV20-1 to TRBJ2-5, with a tentative D call TRBD2 (6 bases). Trimming left V 3 bases short and J 4 bases short, with 15 bases between. The length of the CDR3 is 14 residues. CDR1 and CDR2 from the germline V gene are DFQATT and SNEGSKA (reference sequence).

This clone has ten or more counts. The V call is TRBV12-3 or TRBV12-4, the J call TRBJ2-2; 8 nucleotides agree with TRBD2. V shed 7 bases, J shed 1 base, and the junction held 11 bases outside the gene matches. This CDR3 comprises 17 residues. CDR3 nucleotides: TGTGCCAGCACCCCCGGGGGAGGGACTAGGAACACCGGGGAGCTGTTTTTT. Amino acid sequence: CASTPGGGTRNTGELFF.

This clone was detected only a few times. The CDR3 DNA reads TGTGCCTGGAGTGGATCGGGATTCTATGGCTACACCTTC. Translated, it gives CAWSGSGFYGYTF. The rearrangement links TRBV30 to TRBJ1-2; D unclear. This CDR3 has 13 residues. V was pared by 1 base and J by 4 bases, with 10 bases between. The V gene's germline CDR1 is GTSNPN and CDR2 SVGIG (reference sequence).

The gene calls are TRBV18 and TRBJ2-2, with D uncertain. The V end was cut by 6 bases, the J end by 4 bases, with 9 bases between. This CDR3 has 13 amino acids. Germline V lookup: CDR1 KGHSH, CDR2 LQKENI. In nucleotides, the CDR3 is TGTGCCAGCTCCCCCGGTAGCACCGGGGAGCTGTTTTTT. Its translation: CASSPGSTGELFF.

The V gene is TRBV19, the J gene TRBJ1-5; TRBD1 aligns across 11 bases. V was pared by 5 bases and J by 7 bases, with 4 bases of the junction left unmatched. Germline-derived CDR1 and CDR2 are LNHDA and SQIVND (reference sequence). The CDR3 totals 14 residues. The CDR3 protein is CASSWGTGGQPQHF. CDR3 DNA: TGTGCCAGTAGTTGGGGGACAGGGGGACAGCCCCAGCATTTT. Full variable domain (outside the CDR3, taken from reference TRBV19 and TRBJ1-5): DGGITQSPKYLFRKEGQNVTLSCEQNLNHDAMYWYRQDPGQGLRLIYYSQIVNDFQKGDIAEGYSVSREKKESFPLTVTSAQKNPTAFYLCASSWGTGGQPQHFGDGTRLSIL.

The chain couples TRBV19 to TRBJ2-1; D is undetermined. The V gene lost 6 bases and the J gene lost 2 bases, with 11 bases spanning the gap. The CDR3 consists of 14 residues. CDR1 is LNHDA and CDR2 is SQIVND in the germline V gene (reference sequence). The CDR3 region has the DNA TGTGCCAGTAGATTAACTCAGACCTACAATGAGCAGTTCTTC. This gives the protein CASRLTQTYNEQFF.

This clone was seen a few times. In DNA form, the CDR3 reads TGTGCCAGCAGACCGACAGGAGCTTATAACTATGGCTACACCTTC. Its protein product is CASRPTGAYNYGYTF. The chain recombines TRBV28 with TRBJ1-2; perhaps TRBD1 as D (6 bases). This CDR3 region has 15 residues. CDR1 MDHEN and CDR2 SYDVKM come from the germline V gene. Trimming left V 6 bases short and J 1 base short, with 15 bases between.

This clone occurred a few times. The V and J genes are TRBV6-2 or TRBV6-3 and TRBJ1-5; D perhaps matches TRBD1 (5 bases). Trimming shortened V by 2 bases and J by 10 bases, and 15 bases separated the two germline ends. CDR3 length: 14 residues. Germline V lookup: CDR1 MNHEY, CDR2 SVGEGT. CDR3 coding DNA: TGTGCCAGCAGTTACATCCGGGGGTCGGAACCCCAGCATTTT. Its translation is CASSYIRGSEPQHF.

A remark on this clone: The conserved closing phenylalanine or tryptophan is absent in this CDR3, likely reflecting a read error. It is unclear where the CDR3 begins or ends on the DNA, so no DNA is shown, and the CDR3 is as TCRdb lists it. The sample contains more than one DNA sequence encoding this CDR3. The J gene is TRBJ2-2, the V gene TRBV20-1; TRBD2 is taken as the D call from the table, unchecked against the DNA. The CDR3 spans 18 residues, counting both ends. Germline CDR1 reads DFQATT; CDR2 reads SNEGSKA (reference sequence). The CDR3 sequence is CSARAMGSGRPKTGELFL.

This clone appeared many times. This chain links TRBV25-1 with TRBJ2-6; no reliable D call. Trimming shortened V by 3 bases and J by 0 bases, and 21 bases separated the two germline ends. Germline V lookup: CDR1 MGHDK, CDR2 SYGVNS. There are 20 residues in the CDR3. The CDR3 here is CASSDHDKFSLISGANVLTF. CDR3 nucleotide sequence: TGTGCCAGCAGTGACCATGACAAGTTTTCCCTTATCTCTGGGGCCAACGTCCTGACTTTC.

The sample holds a few counts of this clone. CDR3 residues: CASSPLLGSRDNEQFF. CDR3 nucleotide sequence: TGTGCCAGCAGCCCGCTTTTAGGGTCCCGTGACAATGAGCAGTTCTTC. V and J are TRBV13 and TRBJ2-1; no definite D call. V lost 5 bases and J 5 bases, leaving 19 bases between the germline ends. There are 16 residues in the CDR3. Looked up from germline, CDR1 is PRHDT and CDR2 is FYEKMQ (reference sequence).

The chain recombines TRBV4-2 with TRBJ2-2; D unclear. Trimming stripped 2 bases from V and 5 bases from J, with 12 bases between. Germline CDR1 is LGHNA and CDR2 is YNFKEQ. The CDR3 is made up of 15 amino acids. The chain's CDR3 is CASSQRLGPTGELFF. CDR3 coding DNA: TGTGCCAGCAGCCAAAGGCTCGGGCCAACCGGGGAGCTGTTTTTT.

This sequence joins TRBV4-2 and TRBJ2-7, with 12 bases lining up with TRBD2. V shed 3 bases and J 5 bases; nucleotides not matched to a gene: 5. CDR3 length: 15 amino acids. In germline, CDR1 is LGHNA, CDR2 YNFKEQ. CDR3 nucleotides: TGTGCCAGCAGCCACGGACTAGCGGGGAGGGACGAGCAGTACTTC. Amino acids: CASSHGLAGRDEQYF.

The rearrangement joins TRBV7-3 to TRBJ2-1, with D possibly being TRBD1 (5 bases). Trimming removed 1 base at V and 0 bases at J, with 10 bases between. Germline CDR1 reads SGHTA; CDR2 reads FQGTGA. The CDR3 extends over 16 amino acids. CDR3 in amino acids: CASSLRGDFSYNEQFF. The CDR3 nucleotides read TGTGCCAGCAGCTTAAGGGGCGACTTCTCCTACAATGAGCAGTTCTTC.

This clone has ten or more counts. This may be a read error, as it is one base from a much larger clone. At the DNA level, this CDR3 is encoded by other sequences in the same sample as well. The V and J genes are TRBV5-1 and TRBJ2-3; 10 bases are shared with TRBD2. CDR1 and CDR2 from the germline V gene are SGHRS and YFSETQ. The CDR3 extends over 16 amino acids. CDR3 sequence (DNA): TGCGCCAGCAGCTTGGTACTAGCGGGAAGCACAGATACACAGTATTTT. Translating gives CASSLVLAGSTDTQYF.

The chain combines TRBV15 with TRBJ1-6; D call uncertain. The ends were cut back, 1 base at V and 10 bases at J, with 14 bases in the middle. This CDR3 contains 15 residues. CDR1 is LNHNV, CDR2 YYDKDF, per germline (reference sequence). In DNA, the CDR3 is TGTGCCACCAGCAGAGGGCGGGGAGGTGACTCACCCCTCCACTTT. Translated, it gives CATSRGRGGDSPLHF.

This clone was observed many times. J is TRBJ1-2 and V is TRBV7-9; no firm D call. Trimming stripped 5 bases from V and 2 bases from J, with 6 bases between. Germline V gene sequence: CDR1 SEHNR, CDR2 FQNEAQ (reference sequence). The CDR3 is 12 residues long. As DNA, the CDR3 is TGTGCCAGCAGCACGACCAACTATGGCTACACCTTC. Its protein is CASSTTNYGYTF.

The sample holds many counts of this clone. Other DNA sequences in the sample encode the same CDR3. This chain uses TRBV5-4 with TRBJ2-7; 7 bases line up with TRBD1. The CDR3 covers 13 residues. Germline V gene data show CDR1 as SGHNT and CDR2 as YYREEE (reference sequence). The trim removed 2 bases at V and 13 bases at J, leaving 12 bases unmatched. The CDR3 DNA follows: TGTGCCAGCAGCTTCGCACAGGGGCCAGTGCAATACTTC. Residues: CASSFAQGPVQYF.

V usage is TRBV6-5 and J usage is TRBJ2-7; D gene ambiguous. Germline CDR1 is MNHEY and CDR2 is SVGAGI. The CDR3 has 12 amino acids. Trimming cost V 4 bases and J 3 bases, with 7 bases left between them. Written as DNA, the CDR3 is TGTGCCAGCAGTTCCGTCGGCTACGAGCAGTACTTC. Residues: CASSSVGYEQYF.

This clone was observed a handful of times. The V gene is TRBV6-5, the J gene TRBJ1-1; perhaps TRBD1 as D (5 bases). This CDR3 region has 14 residues. Germline V gene sequence: CDR1 MNHEY, CDR2 SVGAGI. The V end lost 0 bases, the J end lost 5 bases, and 10 bases lay between the germline ends. As DNA, the CDR3 is TGTGCCAGCAGTTACTCTCCTCGGGGGACTGAAGCTTTCTTT. Protein: CASSYSPRGTEAFF.